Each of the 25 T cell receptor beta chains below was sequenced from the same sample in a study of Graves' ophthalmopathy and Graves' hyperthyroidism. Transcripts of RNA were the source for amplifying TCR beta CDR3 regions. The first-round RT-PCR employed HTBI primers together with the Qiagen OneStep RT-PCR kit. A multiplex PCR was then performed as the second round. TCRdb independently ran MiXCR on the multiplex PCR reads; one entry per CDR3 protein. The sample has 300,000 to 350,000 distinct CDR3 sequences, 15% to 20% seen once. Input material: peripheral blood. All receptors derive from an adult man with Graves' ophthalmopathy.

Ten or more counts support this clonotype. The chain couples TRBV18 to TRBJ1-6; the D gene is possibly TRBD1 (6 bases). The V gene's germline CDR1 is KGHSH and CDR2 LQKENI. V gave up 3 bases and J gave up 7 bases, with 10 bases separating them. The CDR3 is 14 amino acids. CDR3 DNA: TGTGCCAGCTCACCGACCACAGGGAATTCACCCCTCCACTTT. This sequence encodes CASSPTTGNSPLHF.

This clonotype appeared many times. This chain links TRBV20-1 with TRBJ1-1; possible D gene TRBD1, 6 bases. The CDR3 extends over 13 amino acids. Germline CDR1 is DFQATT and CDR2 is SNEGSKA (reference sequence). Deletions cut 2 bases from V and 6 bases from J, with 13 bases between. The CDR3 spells CSARQPGDAEAFF. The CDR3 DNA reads TGCAGTGCTAGACAACCAGGGGACGCTGAAGCTTTCTTT.

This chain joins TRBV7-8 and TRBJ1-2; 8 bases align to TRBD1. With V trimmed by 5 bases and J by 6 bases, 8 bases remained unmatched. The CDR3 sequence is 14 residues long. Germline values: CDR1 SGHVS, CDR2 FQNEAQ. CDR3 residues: CASSRQGTVDGYTF. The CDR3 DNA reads TGTGCCAGCAGCCGACAGGGGACGGTAGATGGCTACACCTTC.

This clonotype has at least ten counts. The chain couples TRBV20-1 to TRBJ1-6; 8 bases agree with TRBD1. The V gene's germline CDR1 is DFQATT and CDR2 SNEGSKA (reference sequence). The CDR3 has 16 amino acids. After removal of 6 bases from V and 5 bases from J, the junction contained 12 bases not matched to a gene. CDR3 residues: CSAEQGDGDDNSPLHF. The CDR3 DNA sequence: TGCAGTGCAGAACAGGGGGACGGCGACGATAATTCACCCCTCCACTTT.

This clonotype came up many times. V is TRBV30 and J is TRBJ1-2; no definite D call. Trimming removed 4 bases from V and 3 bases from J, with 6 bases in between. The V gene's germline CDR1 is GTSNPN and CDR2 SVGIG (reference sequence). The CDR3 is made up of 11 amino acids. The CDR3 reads CAWKRDYGYTF. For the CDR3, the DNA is TGTGCCTGGAAGCGAGACTATGGCTACACCTTC.

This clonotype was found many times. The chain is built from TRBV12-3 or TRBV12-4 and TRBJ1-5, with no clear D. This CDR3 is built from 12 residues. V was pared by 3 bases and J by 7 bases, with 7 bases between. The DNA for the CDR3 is TGTGCCAGCAGTTTTTCGGGACAGCCCCAGCATTTT. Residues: CASSFSGQPQHF.

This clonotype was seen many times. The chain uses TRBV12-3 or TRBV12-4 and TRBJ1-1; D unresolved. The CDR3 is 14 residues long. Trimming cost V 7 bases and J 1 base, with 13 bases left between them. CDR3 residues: CASTFGRRNTEAFF. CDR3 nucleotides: TGTGCCAGCACCTTCGGACGGAGGAACACTGAAGCTTTCTTT.

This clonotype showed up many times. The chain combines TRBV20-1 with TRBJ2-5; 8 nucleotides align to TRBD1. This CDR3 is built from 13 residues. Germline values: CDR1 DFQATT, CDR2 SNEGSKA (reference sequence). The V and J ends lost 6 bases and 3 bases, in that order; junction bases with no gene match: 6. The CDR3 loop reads CSAQTGAKETQYF. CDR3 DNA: TGCAGTGCACAGACAGGGGCGAAAGAGACCCAGTACTTC.

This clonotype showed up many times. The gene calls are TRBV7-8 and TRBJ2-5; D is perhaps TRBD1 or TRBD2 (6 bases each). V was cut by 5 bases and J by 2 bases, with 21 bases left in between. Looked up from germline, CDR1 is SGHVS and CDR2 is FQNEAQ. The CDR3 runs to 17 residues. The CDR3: CASSQLRGLSPQETQYF. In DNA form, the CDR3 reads TGTGCCAGCAGCCAATTACGGGGGCTATCACCTCAAGAGACCCAGTACTTC.

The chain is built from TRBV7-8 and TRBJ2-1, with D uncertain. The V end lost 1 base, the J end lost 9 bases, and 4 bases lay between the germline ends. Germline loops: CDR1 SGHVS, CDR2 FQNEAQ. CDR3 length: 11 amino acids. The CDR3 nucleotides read TGTGCCAGCAGCTTAGGCAGTGAGCAGTTCTTC. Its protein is CASSLGSEQFF. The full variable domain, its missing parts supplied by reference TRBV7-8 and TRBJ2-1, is GAGVSQSPRYKVAKRGQDVALRCDPISGHVSLFWYQQALGQGPEFLTYFQNEAQLDKSGLPSDRFFAERPEGSVSTLKIQRTQQEDSAVYLCASSLGSEQFFGPGTRLTVL.

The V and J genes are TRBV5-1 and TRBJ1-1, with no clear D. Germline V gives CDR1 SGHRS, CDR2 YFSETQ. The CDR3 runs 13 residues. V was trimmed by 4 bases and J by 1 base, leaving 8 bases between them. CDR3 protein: CASSRIPNTEAFF. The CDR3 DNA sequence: TGCGCCAGCAGCAGGATACCGAACACTGAAGCTTTCTTT. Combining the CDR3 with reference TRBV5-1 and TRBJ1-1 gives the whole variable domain KAGVTQTPRYLIKTRGQQVTLSCSPISGHRSVSWYQQTPGQGLQFLFEYFSETQRNKGNFPGRFSGRQFSNSRSEMNVSTLELGDSALYLCASSRIPNTEAFFGQGTRLTVV.

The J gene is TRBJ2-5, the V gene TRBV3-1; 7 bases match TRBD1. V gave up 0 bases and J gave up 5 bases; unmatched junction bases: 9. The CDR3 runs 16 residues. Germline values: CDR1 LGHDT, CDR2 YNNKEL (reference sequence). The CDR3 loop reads CASSQDRGQVPETQYF. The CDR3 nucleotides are TGTGCCAGCAGCCAAGATCGCGGACAGGTCCCTGAGACCCAGTACTTC.

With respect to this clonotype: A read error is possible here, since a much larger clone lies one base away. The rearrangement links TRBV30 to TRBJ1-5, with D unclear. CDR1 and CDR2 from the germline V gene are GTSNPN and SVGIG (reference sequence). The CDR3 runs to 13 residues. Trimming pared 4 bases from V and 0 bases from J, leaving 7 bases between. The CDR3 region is CAWNGYSNQPQHF. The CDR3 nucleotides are TGTGCCTGGAATGGGTATAGCAATCAGCCCCAGCATTTT.

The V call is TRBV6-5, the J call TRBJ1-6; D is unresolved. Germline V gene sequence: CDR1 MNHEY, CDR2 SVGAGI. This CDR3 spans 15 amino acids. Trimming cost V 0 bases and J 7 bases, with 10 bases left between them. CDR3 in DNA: TGTGCCAGCAGTTACTCGAGTCAGGCAAATTCACCCCTCCACTTT. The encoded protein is CASSYSSQANSPLHF.

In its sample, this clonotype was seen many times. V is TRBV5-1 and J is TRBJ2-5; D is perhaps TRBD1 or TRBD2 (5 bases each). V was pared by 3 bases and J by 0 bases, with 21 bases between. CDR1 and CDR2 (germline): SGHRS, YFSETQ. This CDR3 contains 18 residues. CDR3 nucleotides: TGCGCCAGCAGCTCGGTGGGACGTTTGCAGGAGTACCAAGAGACCCAGTACTTC. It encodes CASSSVGRLQEYQETQYF.

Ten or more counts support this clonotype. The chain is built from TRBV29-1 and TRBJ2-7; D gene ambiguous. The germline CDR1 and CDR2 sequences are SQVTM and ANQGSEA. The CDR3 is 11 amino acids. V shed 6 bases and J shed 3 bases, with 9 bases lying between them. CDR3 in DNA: TGCAGCGTCTCGGCAGACTACGAGCAGTACTTC. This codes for CSVSADYEQYF.

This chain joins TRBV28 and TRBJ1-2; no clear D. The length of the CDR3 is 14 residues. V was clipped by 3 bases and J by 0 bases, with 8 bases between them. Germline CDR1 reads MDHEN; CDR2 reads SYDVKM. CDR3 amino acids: CASSFADTNYGYTF. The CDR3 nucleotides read TGTGCCAGCAGTTTCGCGGATACTAACTATGGCTACACCTTC.

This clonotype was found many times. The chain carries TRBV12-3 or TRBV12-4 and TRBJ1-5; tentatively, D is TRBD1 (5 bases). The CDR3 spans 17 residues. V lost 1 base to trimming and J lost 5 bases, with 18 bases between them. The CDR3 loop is CASSLVVRVGSDQPQHF. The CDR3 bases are TGTGCCAGCAGTTTAGTCGTCAGGGTGGGATCGGATCAGCCCCAGCATTTT.

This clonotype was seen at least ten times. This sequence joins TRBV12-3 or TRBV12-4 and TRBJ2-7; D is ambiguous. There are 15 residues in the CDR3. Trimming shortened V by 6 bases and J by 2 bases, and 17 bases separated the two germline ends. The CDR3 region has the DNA TGTGCCAGCAGACTTGACACCCGAAGGACCTACGAGCAGTACTTC. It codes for CASRLDTRRTYEQYF.

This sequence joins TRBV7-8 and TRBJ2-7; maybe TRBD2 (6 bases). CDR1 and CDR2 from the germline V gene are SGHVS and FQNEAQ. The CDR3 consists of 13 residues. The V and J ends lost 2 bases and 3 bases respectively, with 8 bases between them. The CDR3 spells CASSLTSFYEQYF. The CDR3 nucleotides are TGTGCCAGCAGCTTAACTAGCTTCTACGAGCAGTACTTC.

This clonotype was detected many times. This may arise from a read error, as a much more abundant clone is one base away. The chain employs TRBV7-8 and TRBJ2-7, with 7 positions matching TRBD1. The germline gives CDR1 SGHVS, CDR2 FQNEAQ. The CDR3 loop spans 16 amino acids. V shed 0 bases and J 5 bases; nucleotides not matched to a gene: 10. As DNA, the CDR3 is TGTGCCAGCAGCTTAGCAGTGAGGAACAGGGGCCACGAGCAGTACTTC. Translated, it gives CASSLAVRNRGHEQYF.

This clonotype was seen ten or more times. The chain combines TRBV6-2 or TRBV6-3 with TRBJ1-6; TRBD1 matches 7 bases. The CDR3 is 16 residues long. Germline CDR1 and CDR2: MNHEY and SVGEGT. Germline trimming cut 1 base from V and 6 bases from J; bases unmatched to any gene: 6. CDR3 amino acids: CASSYFPQGSNSPLHF. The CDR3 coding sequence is TGTGCCAGCAGTTACTTCCCACAGGGGAGTAATTCACCCCTCCACTTT.

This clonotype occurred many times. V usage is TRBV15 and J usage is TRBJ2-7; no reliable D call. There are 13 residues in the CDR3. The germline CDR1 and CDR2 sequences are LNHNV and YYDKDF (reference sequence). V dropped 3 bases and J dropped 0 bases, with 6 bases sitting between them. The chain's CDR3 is CATSSAYSYEQYF. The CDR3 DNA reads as TGTGCCACCAGCAGTGCCTACTCCTACGAGCAGTACTTC.

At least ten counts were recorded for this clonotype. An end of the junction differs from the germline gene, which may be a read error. In DNA form, the CDR3 reads TGTGCCAGCAGGGCAGGGGCCTCCAACGAGCAGTACTTC. Its protein product is CASRAGASNEQYF. The chain has TRBV25-1 and TRBJ2-7; weak D call: TRBD1 (6 bases). CDR3 length equals 13 residues. Germline V lookup: CDR1 MGHDK, CDR2 SYGVNS.

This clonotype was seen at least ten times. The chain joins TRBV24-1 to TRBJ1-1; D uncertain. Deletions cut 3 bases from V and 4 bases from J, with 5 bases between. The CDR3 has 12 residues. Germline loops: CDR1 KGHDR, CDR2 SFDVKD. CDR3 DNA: TGTGCCACCAGTGATGCTTTCACTGAAGCTTTCTTT. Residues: CATSDAFTEAFF.